The source of this T cell receptor (beta chain) is a study of CD8 T cells in ankylosing spondylitis. For TCR beta, libraries came from quantitative 5'-RACE with molecular barcodes. TCRdb passed the 5' RACE reads through MiXCR, listing each CDR3 protein once. The sample consists of hundreds of thousands of distinct CDR3 sequences, roughly 32% of them appearing once. V lost 5 bases and J lost 4, with 21 bases in between. Germline V gene sequence: CDR1 SGHTA, CDR2 FQGNSA. The CDR3 loop spans 16 amino acids. This clonotype was observed a handful of times. This receptor was identified in a male donor with ankylosing spondylitis or in good health (not recorded which). The genes are TRBV7-2 and TRBJ2-7; D possibly corresponds to TRBD2 (6 bases). What was sequenced was blood, either unsorted or a sorted T cell fraction (not recorded which). Here the CDR3 reads CASSLWGTSPEYEQYF. Here the CDR3 DNA reads TGTGCCAGCAGCCTTTGGGGGACTTCCCCCGAATACGAGCAGTACTTC.